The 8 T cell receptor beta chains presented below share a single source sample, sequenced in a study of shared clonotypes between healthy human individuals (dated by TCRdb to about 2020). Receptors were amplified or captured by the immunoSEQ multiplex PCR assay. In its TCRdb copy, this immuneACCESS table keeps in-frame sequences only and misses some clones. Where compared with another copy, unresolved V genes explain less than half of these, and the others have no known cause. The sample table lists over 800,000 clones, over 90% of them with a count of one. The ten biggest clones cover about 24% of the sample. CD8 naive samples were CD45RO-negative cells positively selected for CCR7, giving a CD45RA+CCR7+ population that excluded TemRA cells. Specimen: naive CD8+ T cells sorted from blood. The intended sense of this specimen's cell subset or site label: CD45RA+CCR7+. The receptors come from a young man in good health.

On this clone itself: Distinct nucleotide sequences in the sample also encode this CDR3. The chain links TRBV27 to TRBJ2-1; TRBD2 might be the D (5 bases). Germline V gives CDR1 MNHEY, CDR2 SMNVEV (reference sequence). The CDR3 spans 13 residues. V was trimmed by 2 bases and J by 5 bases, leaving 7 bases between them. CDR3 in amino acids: CASSLGLHNEQFF. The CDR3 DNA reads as TGTGCCAGCAGTTTAGGACTTCACAATGAGCAGTTCTTC.

The CDR3: CASSLEGTGPGELFF. As DNA, the CDR3 is TGTGCCAGCAGCTTGGAAGGGACAGGACCCGGGGAGCTGTTTTTT. The chain combines TRBV5-4 with TRBJ2-2; TRBD1 agrees at 8 bases. With 0 bases clipped from V and 6 bases from J, the junction kept 4 bases outside the gene matches. CDR3 size: 15 residues. The germline V gene has CDR1 SGHNT and CDR2 YYREEE (reference sequence). The full variable domain, rest sourced from reference TRBV5-4 and TRBJ2-2, is ETGVTQSPTHLIKTRGQQVTLRCSSQSGHNTVSWYQQALGQGPQFIFQYYREEENGRGNFPPRFSGLQFPNYSSELNVNALELDDSALYLCASSLEGTGPGELFFGEGSRLTVL.

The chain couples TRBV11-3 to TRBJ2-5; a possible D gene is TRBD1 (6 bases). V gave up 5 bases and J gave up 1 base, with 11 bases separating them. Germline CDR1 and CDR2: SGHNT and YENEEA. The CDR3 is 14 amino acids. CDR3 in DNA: TGTGCCAGCAGCGAAACAGGGTTCCAAGAGACCCAGTACTTC. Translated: CASSETGFQETQYF.

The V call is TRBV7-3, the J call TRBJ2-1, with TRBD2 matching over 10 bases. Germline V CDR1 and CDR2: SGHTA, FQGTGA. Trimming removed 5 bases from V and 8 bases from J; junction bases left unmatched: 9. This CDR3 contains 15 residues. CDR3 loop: CASSRTSGMSDEQFF. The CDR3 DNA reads TGTGCCAGCAGCAGGACTAGCGGAATGTCAGATGAGCAGTTCTTC.

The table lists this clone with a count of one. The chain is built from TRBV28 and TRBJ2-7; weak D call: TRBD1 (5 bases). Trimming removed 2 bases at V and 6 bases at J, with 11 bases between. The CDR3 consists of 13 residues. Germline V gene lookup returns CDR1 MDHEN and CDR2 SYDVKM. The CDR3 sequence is CASSLERGGEQYF. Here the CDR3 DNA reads TGTGCCAGCAGTTTAGAAAGGGGCGGCGAGCAGTACTTC.

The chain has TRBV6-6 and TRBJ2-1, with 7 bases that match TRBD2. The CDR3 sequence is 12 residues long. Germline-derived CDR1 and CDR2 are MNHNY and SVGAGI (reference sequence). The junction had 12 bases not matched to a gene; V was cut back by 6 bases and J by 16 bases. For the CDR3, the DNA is TGTGCCAGCAGCCCTTTAGAGGGAGGGCCCTTCTTC. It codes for CASSPLEGGPFF.

Written as DNA, the CDR3 is TGCAGCACTGCTGGACAGGGGTACACCGGGGAGCTGTTTTTT. Amino acids: CSTAGQGYTGELFF. The chain uses TRBV29-1 and TRBJ2-2, with 9 bases lining up with TRBD1. V trimming: 8 bases; J trimming: 3 bases; junction bases outside the gene matches: 7. The CDR3 length is 14 residues. The germline gives CDR1 SQVTM, CDR2 ANQGSEA.

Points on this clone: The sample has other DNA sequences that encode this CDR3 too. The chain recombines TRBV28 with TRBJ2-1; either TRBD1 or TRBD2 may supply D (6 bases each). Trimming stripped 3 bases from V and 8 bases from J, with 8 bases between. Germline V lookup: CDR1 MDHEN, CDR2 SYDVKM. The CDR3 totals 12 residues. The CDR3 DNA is TGTGCCAGCAGTTTGAGGGGGGATGAGCAGTTCTTC. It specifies CASSLRGDEQFF.